What follows are 21 T cell receptor beta chains derived from one specimen sequenced in a study of a mutant IDH1 vaccine in newly diagnosed glioma. For these receptors, no antigen is known. Time point indicated: week 11, during vaccination. In every dose of vaccine, 300 ug of mutant IDH1 20-mer peptide was given alongside topical imiquimod. TCRdb's copy holds only in-frame clones and misses some; the assay was immunoSEQ multiplex PCR. The sample has fewer than 65,000 clones, about four fifths seen once; the top ten hold around 6.5%. Material: PBMCs, obtained from a glioma patient whose treatment included an IDH1 peptide vaccine. These receptors came from a man between 45 and 60 years old with glioma.

The DNA of the CDR3 is TGTGCCATCAGCAGGGTCACAGGGGGGGAGACCCAGTACTTC. Translated, it gives CAISRVTGGETQYF. The J gene is TRBJ2-5, the V gene TRBV10-3; TRBD1 agrees at 8 bases. The junction had 8 bases not matched to a gene; V was cut back by 6 bases and J by 5 bases. The CDR3 spans 14 residues. Per germline, CDR1 ENHRY and CDR2 SYGVKD.

The chain combines TRBV19 with TRBJ2-7; TRBD2 matches at 8 bases. Germline values: CDR1 LNHDA, CDR2 SQIVND (reference sequence). V trimming: 3 bases; J trimming: 4 bases; junction bases outside the gene matches: 8. The CDR3 spans 15 residues. CDR3 DNA sequence: TGTGCCAGTAGTATCGGAGCGGGGGAAGGATACGAGCAGTACTTC. Protein: CASSIGAGEGYEQYF.

The chain joins TRBV6-4 to TRBJ1-5, with 8 bases aligning to TRBD1. Germline V gene lookup returns CDR1 MRHNA and CDR2 SNTAGT. The CDR3 is 15 amino acids. V shed 6 bases, J shed 0 bases, and the junction held 4 bases outside the gene matches. CDR3 sequence reads: CASSPTGDSNQPQHF. The CDR3 DNA reads TGTGCCAGCAGCCCGACAGGGGATAGCAATCAGCCCCAGCATTTT.

The chain links TRBV4-1 to TRBJ2-1, with 13 bases that match TRBD2. Germline loops: CDR1 MGHRA, CDR2 YSYEKL. The junction had 7 bases not matched to a gene; V was cut back by 4 bases and J by 10 bases. This CDR3 has 15 amino acids. The CDR3 sequence: CASSPGLAGSREQFF. The CDR3, as DNA: TGCGCCAGCAGCCCGGGACTAGCGGGGAGCCGGGAGCAGTTCTTC.

V gene TRBV15 combines with J gene TRBJ1-1; D ambiguous. The germline V and J ends were trimmed by 3 bases and 3 bases, with 14 bases remaining between them. The germline gives CDR1 LNHNV, CDR2 YYDKDF (reference sequence). The CDR3 is made up of 15 amino acids. CDR3 coding DNA: TGTGCCACCAGCAGCGGGAGCAGGCACTACACTGAAGCTTTCTTT. Residues: CATSSGSRHYTEAFF. Full variable domain (missing parts from reference TRBV15 and TRBJ1-1): DAMVIQNPRYQVTQFGKPVTLSCSQTLNHNVMYWYQQKSSQAPKLLFHYYDKDFNNEADTPDNFQSRRPNTSFCFLDIRSPGLGDTAMYLCATSSGSRHYTEAFFGQGTRLTVV.

The rearrangement links TRBV10-3 to TRBJ1-1; 8 positions match TRBD1. The CDR3 is made up of 16 amino acids. CDR1 and CDR2 (germline): ENHRY, SYGVKD. Trimming removed 3 bases from V and 0 bases from J; junction bases left unmatched: 6. DNA of the CDR3: TGTGCCATCAGTGACCCCTGGACAGGGATGAACACTGAAGCTTTCTTT. This sequence encodes CAISDPWTGMNTEAFF.

The rearrangement uses TRBV7-2 and TRBJ2-4; 7 nucleotides agree with TRBD1. This CDR3 contains 14 residues. CDR1 is SGHTA, CDR2 FQGNSA, per germline. J gave up 8 bases and V 5 bases, and 9 bases lay outside the gene matches. The CDR3 sequence is CASSLGTVGDIQYF. The CDR3 DNA sequence: TGTGCCAGCAGCCTTGGGACAGTTGGAGACATTCAGTACTTC.

The chain links TRBV5-1 to TRBJ2-5, with a tentative D call TRBD1 (5 bases). V lost 5 bases, J lost 1 base, and 9 bases lay in between. The CDR3 has 13 residues. CDR1 SGHRS and CDR2 YFSETQ come from the germline V gene. The CDR3 nucleotides are TGCGCCAGCAGTCAGGGTAGCCAAGAGACCCAGTACTTC. This sequence encodes CASSQGSQETQYF.

This clone was picked up one time. The gene calls are TRBV7-2 and TRBJ2-7, with TRBD2 matching 8 bases. The CDR3 runs 14 residues. V trimming: 5 bases; J trimming: 2 bases; junction bases outside the gene matches: 5. CDR1 and CDR2 from the germline V gene are SGHTA and FQGNSA. The CDR3 DNA reads TGTGCCAGCAGCACAAGCGGGGGCGCCTACGAGCAGTACTTC. It yields the protein CASSTSGGAYEQYF.

A remark on this clone: The sample carries other DNA sequences with the same CDR3. The chain carries TRBV5-6 and TRBJ2-1, with TRBD1 matching 7 bases. The CDR3 consists of 12 residues. Per the germline V gene, CDR1 is SGHDT and CDR2 is YYEEEE. J gave up 10 bases and V 3 bases, and 4 bases lay outside the gene matches. CDR3 in DNA: TGTGCCAGCAGCTCACAGGGGAACGAGCAGTTCTTC. Translation gives CASSSQGNEQFF.

V gene TRBV11-3 combines with J gene TRBJ2-1, with 9 bases aligning to TRBD2. The germline V gene has CDR1 SGHNT and CDR2 YENEEA. The CDR3 runs to 14 residues. V gave up 1 base and J gave up 5 bases; unmatched junction bases: 0. CDR3 in amino acids: CASSLGLADNEQFF. The CDR3 bases are TGTGCCAGCAGCTTAGGACTAGCGGACAATGAGCAGTTCTTC.

The CDR3 DNA reads as TGTGCTAGTGGTTCCCCAGGTCCACCCAGACAGGGGAACACTGAAGCTTTCTTT. It codes for CASGSPGPPRQGNTEAFF. The chain combines TRBV12-5 with TRBJ1-1; 7 bases line up with TRBD1. Germline V CDR1 and CDR2: LGHNT, FRNRAP. V shed 4 bases and J 1 base; nucleotides not matched to a gene: 15. The length of the CDR3 is 18 residues. The full variable domain, its missing parts supplied by reference TRBV12-5 and TRBJ1-1, is DARVTQTPRHKVTEMGQEVTMRCQPILGHNTVFWYRQTMMQGLELLAYFRNRAPLDDSGMPKDRFSAEMPDATLATLKIQPSEPRDSAVYFCASGSPGPPRQGNTEAFFGQGTRLTVV.

The chain couples TRBV5-5 to TRBJ2-1; TRBD2 matches 10 bases. CDR1 and CDR2 from the germline V gene are SGHKS and YYEKEE (reference sequence). Germline trimming cut 5 bases from V and 6 bases from J; bases unmatched to any gene: 5. The CDR3 has 14 residues. The CDR3 nucleotides are TGTGCCAGCAGGCCCGGGACTAGCGTCAATGAGCAGTTCTTC. Protein product: CASRPGTSVNEQFF.

CDR3 residues: CASSSGTSGYTQYF. The CDR3 bases are TGCGCCAGCAGTTCCGGGACTAGCGGATATACGCAGTATTTT. The chain links TRBV5-1 to TRBJ2-3; 11 positions agree with TRBD2. J was trimmed by 7 bases and V by 5 bases; bases with no gene match: 6. Germline V gene data show CDR1 as SGHRS and CDR2 as YFSETQ. The CDR3 is 14 amino acids.

The V call is TRBV2, the J call TRBJ2-3, with D unresolved. Trimming stripped 4 bases from V and 0 bases from J, with 8 bases between. The CDR3 runs 14 residues. Per the germline V gene, CDR1 is SNHLY and CDR2 is FYNNEI. This CDR3 reads CASSGLTSTDTQYF. The CDR3 DNA is TGTGCCAGCAGTGGACTGACGAGCACAGATACGCAGTATTTT.

CDR3 DNA: TGTGCCAGCAGCCCGGAGGTAGCCTATGGCTACACCTTC. Translated: CASSPEVAYGYTF. The chain links TRBV2 to TRBJ1-2; D remains unclear. The CDR3 sequence is 13 residues long. V was clipped by 6 bases and J by 4 bases, with 12 bases between them. Germline V gene lookup returns CDR1 SNHLY and CDR2 FYNNEI.

The chain combines TRBV29-1 with TRBJ2-3; D not resolved. The germline V gene has CDR1 SQVTM and CDR2 ANQGSEA. This CDR3 has 14 residues. Trimming removed 2 bases from V and 1 base from J, with 10 bases in between. Here the CDR3 DNA reads TGCAGCGTTGAACCGGCTTTCCGCACAGATACGCAGTATTTT. As protein: CSVEPAFRTDTQYF.

This chain links TRBV5-1 with TRBJ2-2, with D hard to call. Germline CDR1 and CDR2: SGHRS and YFSETQ. This CDR3 comprises 14 residues. V was shortened by 0 bases and J by 6 bases, with 9 bases between the two germline ends. DNA for the CDR3: TGCGCCAGCAGCTTGGGACCATCTTCCGGGGAGCTGTTTTTT. It encodes CASSLGPSSGELFF.

This sequence joins TRBV7-6 and TRBJ2-1; perhaps D is TRBD1 or TRBD2 (5 bases each). The V end lost 5 bases, the J end lost 3 bases, and 14 bases lay between the germline ends. The CDR3 length is 15 residues. CDR1 and CDR2 from the germline V gene are SGHVS and FNYEAQ. For the CDR3, the DNA is TGTGCCAGCAGCCCGGACGTGGGGGTCTACAATGAGCAGTTCTTC. Its protein is CASSPDVGVYNEQFF.

This clone was seen a few times. The rearrangement joins TRBV7-9 to TRBJ1-5; D is undetermined. V lost 2 bases and J lost 7, with 6 bases in between. The germline gives CDR1 SEHNR, CDR2 FQNEAQ (reference sequence). This CDR3 contains 12 residues. The CDR3 region has the DNA TGTGCCAGCAGCTTAATGTCGCAGCCCCAGCATTTT. This translates into CASSLMSQPQHF.

The rearrangement uses TRBV30 and TRBJ2-1; a possible D gene is TRBD2 (7 bases). The CDR3 has 14 residues. Trimming took off 2 bases at V and 6 bases at J, with 14 bases between the two ends. The germline V gene encodes CDR1 GTSNPN and CDR2 SVGIG (reference sequence). CDR3 in amino acids: CAWSLGGGLNEQFF. Written as DNA, the CDR3 is TGTGCCTGGAGTTTAGGCGGGGGCCTCAATGAGCAGTTCTTC.